What follows describes a single T cell receptor beta chain. The PCR ran on 60 Vbeta and 13 Jbeta primers. Generated by immunoSEQ multiplex PCR, the TCRdb table keeps only in-frame clones and is missing some. The sample yields approximately 130,000 clones, 76% seen once. This record belongs to a study of cytomegalovirus exposure and HLA in healthy donors. Germline lookup yields CDR1 SGHAT and CDR2 FQNNGV. This CDR3 spans 15 amino acids. The V and J ends lost 5 bases and 4 bases, in that order; junction bases with no gene match: 11. The TCR sequence derives from a female donor in good health and CMV-seropositive. The V and J genes are TRBV11-2 and TRBJ2-7; 7 nucleotides line up with TRBD2. The sample consisted of PBMCs. DNA of the CDR3: TGTGCCAGCAGCGTGCTTTCGGGACTAACTTACGAGCAGTACTTC. Protein sequence: CASSVLSGLTYEQYF. The entire variable domain, with the rest obtained from reference TRBV11-2 and TRBJ2-7, is as follows: EAGVAQSPRYKIIEKRQSVAFWCNPISGHATLYWYQQILGQGPKLLIQFQNNGVVDDSQLPKDRFSAERLKGVDSTLKIQPAKLEDSAVYLCASSVLSGLTYEQYFGPGTRLTVT.